This TCR beta chain originates from a study of CD8 T cells in Susac syndrome. Overall study context: Blood was drawn from Susac syndrome patients while they were therapy-naive, on corticosteroids, or on intravenous immunoglobulin alone. Whole-study results and caveats: The authors acknowledged that the study's TCR sequencing and HLA analysis involved relatively few individuals.

This clonotype came up once. The antigen is not known. Germline-derived CDR1 and CDR2 are SQVTM and ANQGSEA. V was pared by 6 bases and J by 5 bases, with 17 bases between. The CDR3 spans 13 residues. All included Susac syndrome patients satisfied recently defined diagnostic criteria for definite or probable disease. When the RNA was reverse transcribed, random hexamers were used with an input of about 0.5 to 1 ug. TCRdb recomputed calls from the immunoSEQ multiplex PCR reads with MiXCR, one row per CDR3 protein. Counted here are around 170,000 distinct CDR3 sequences, around 95% occurring once; the ten biggest clones make up around 0.096%.

The sequence was obtained from a human donor with Susac syndrome. Material: CD4+ T cells from PBMCs. The chain recombines TRBV29-1 with TRBJ2-7; possible D gene TRBD1, 6 bases. The chain's CDR3 is CSVIRDNKHEQYF. The CDR3 DNA reads TGCAGCGTGATACGGGACAACAAGCACGAGCAGTACTTC.